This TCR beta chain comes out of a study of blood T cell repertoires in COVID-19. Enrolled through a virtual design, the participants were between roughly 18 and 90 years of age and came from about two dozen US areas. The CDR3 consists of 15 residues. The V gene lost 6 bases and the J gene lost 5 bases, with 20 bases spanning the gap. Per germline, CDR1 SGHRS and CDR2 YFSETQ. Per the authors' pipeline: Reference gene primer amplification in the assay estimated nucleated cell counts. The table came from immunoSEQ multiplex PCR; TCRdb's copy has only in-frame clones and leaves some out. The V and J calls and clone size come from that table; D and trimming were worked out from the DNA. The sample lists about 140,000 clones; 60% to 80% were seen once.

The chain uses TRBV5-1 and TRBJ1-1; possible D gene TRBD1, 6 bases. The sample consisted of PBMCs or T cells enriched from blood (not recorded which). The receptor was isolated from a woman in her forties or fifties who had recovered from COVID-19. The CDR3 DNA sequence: TGCGCCAGCAAACTACAAGAACAGGGACCAACTGAAGCTTTCTTT. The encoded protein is CASKLQEQGPTEAFF.